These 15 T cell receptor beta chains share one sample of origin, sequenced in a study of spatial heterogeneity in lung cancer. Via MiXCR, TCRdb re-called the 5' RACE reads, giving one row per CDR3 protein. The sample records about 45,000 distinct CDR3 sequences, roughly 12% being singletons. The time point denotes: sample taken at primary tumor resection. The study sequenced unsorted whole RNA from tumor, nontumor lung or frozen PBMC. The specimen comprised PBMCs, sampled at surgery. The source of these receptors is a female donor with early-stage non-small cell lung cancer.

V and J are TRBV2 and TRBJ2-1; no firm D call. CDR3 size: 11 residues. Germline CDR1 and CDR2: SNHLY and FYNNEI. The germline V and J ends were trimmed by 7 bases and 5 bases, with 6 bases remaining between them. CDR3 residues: CASTEDNEQFF. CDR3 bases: TGTGCCAGCACCGAGGACAATGAGCAGTTCTTC.

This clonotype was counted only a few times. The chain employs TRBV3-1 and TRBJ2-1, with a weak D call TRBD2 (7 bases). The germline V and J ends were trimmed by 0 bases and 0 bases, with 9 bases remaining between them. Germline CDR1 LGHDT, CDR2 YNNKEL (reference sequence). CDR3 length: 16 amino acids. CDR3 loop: CASSQEGGGSYNEQFF. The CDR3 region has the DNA TGTGCCAGCAGCCAAGAAGGGGGGGGCTCCTACAATGAGCAGTTCTTC.

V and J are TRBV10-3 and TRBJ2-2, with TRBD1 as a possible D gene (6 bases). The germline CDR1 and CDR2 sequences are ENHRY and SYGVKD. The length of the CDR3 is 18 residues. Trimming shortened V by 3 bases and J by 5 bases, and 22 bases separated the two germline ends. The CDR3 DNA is TGTGCCATCAGTGACGATACAGGGAGTGAGAGCCTGACCGGGGAGCTGTTTTTT. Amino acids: CAISDDTGSESLTGELFF.

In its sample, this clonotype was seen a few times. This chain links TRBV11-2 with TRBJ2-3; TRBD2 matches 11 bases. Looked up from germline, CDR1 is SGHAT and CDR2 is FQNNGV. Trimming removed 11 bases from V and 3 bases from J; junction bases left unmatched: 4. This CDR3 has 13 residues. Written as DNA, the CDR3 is TGTGCCTGCACTAGCGGGGGAACAGATACGCAGTATTTT. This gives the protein CACTSGGTDTQYF.

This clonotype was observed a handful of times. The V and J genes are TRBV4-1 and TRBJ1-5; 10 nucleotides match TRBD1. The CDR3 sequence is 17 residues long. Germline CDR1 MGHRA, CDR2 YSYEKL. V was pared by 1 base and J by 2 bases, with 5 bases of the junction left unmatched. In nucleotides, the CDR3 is TGCGCCAGCAGCCAAGGACTAGGACAGGGGGGCAATCAGCCCCAGCATTTT. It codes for CASSQGLGQGGNQPQHF.

The CDR3 is CASSGGGTGELFF. DNA of the CDR3: TGCGCCAGCAGCGGCGGGGGCACCGGGGAGCTGTTTTTT. The chain combines TRBV5-1 with TRBJ2-2, with 7 bases identical to TRBD2. This CDR3 has 13 residues. Germline-derived CDR1 and CDR2 are SGHRS and YFSETQ. V was pared by 4 bases and J by 4 bases, with 1 base of the junction left unmatched.

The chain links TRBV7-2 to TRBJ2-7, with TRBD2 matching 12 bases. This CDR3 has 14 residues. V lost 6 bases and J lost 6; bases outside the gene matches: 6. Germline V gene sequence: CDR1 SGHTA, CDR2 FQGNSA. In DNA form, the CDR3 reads TGTGCCAGCAGGTCGTCTAGCGGGGGGGGCGAGCAGTACTTC. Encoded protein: CASRSSSGGGEQYF. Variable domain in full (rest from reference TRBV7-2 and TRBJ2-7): GAGVSQSPSNKVTEKGKDVELRCDPISGHTALYWYRQSLGQGLEFLIYFQGNSAPDKSGLPSDRFSAERTGGSVSTLTIQRTQQEDSAVYLCASRSSSGGGEQYFGPGTRLTVT.

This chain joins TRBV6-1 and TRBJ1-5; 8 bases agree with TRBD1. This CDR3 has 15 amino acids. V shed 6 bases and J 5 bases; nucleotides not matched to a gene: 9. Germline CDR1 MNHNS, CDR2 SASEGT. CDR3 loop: CASRSGQASYQPQHF. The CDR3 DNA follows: TGTGCCAGCAGGTCGGGACAGGCGAGCTATCAGCCCCAGCATTTT.

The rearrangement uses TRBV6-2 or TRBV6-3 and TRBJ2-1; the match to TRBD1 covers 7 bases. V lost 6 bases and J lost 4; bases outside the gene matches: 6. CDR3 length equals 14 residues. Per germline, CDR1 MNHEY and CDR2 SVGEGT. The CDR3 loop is CASSPGQIYNEQFF. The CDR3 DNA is TGTGCCAGCAGCCCGGGACAGATATACAATGAGCAGTTCTTC.

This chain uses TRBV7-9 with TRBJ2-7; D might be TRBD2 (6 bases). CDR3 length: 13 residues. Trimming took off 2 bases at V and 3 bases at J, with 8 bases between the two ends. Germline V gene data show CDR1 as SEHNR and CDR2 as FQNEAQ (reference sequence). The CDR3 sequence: CASSLQDYYEQYF. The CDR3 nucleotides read TGTGCCAGCAGCTTACAGGACTACTACGAGCAGTACTTC. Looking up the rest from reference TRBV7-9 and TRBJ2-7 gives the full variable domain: DTGVSQNPRHKITKRGQNVTFRCDPISEHNRLYWYRQTLGQGPEFLTYFQNEAQLEKSRLLSDRFSAERPKGSFSTLEIQRTEQGDSAMYLCASSLQDYYEQYFGPGTRLTVT.

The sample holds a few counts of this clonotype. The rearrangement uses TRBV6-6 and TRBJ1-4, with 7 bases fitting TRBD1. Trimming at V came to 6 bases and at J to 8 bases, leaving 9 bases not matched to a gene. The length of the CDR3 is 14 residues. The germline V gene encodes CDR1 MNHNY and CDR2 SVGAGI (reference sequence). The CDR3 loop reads CASRQGQTIEKLFF. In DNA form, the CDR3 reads TGTGCCAGCAGACAGGGACAGACTATCGAAAAACTGTTTTTT.

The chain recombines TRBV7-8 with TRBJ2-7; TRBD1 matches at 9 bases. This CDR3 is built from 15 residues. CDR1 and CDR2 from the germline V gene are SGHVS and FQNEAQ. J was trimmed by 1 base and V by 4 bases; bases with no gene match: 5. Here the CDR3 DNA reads TGTGCCAGCAGCTCCCGGGACAGGGATTCCTACGAGCAGTACTTC. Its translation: CASSSRDRDSYEQYF.

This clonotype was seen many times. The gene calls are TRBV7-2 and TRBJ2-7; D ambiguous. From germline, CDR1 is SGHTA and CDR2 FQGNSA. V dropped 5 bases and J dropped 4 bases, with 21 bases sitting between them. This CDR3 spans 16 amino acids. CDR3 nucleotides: TGTGCCAGCAGCCTCAAGGTCGGCTCCGGTGGGTACGAGCAGTACTTC. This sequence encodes CASSLKVGSGGYEQYF. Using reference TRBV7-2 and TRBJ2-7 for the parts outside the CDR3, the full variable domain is GAGVSQSPSNKVTEKGKDVELRCDPISGHTALYWYRQSLGQGLEFLIYFQGNSAPDKSGLPSDRFSAERTGGSVSTLTIQRTQQEDSAVYLCASSLKVGSGGYEQYFGPGTRLTVT.

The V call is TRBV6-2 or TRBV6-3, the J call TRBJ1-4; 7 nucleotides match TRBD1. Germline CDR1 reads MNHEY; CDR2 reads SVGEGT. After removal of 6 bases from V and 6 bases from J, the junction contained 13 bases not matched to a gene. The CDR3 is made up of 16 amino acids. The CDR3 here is CASRKGRDRVHEKLFF. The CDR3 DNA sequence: TGTGCCAGCAGGAAGGGTCGCGACAGGGTTCATGAAAAACTGTTTTTT.

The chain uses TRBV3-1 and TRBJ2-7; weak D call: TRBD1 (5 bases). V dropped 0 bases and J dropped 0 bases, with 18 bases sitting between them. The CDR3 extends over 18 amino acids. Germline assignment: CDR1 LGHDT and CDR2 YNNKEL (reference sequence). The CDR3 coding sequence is TGTGCCAGCAGCCAAGAGCCCCCCGTTGGGGCCGTCTCCTACGAGCAGTACTTC. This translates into CASSQEPPVGAVSYEQYF.